The rows below give T cell receptor beta chains drawn from one sample of a study of Ad26.COV2.S vaccination and SARS-CoV-2 variants. The method was immunoSEQ multiplex PCR; TCRdb's version includes in-frame clones alone and lacks a portion of them. The table records 350,000 to 500,000 clones, around 89% of them present only once. The sample in question was peripheral blood, obtained in a trial of Ad26.COV2.S vaccine versus placebo. The receptor source for this set is a person aged 18 to 65 who received the Ad26.COV2.S COVID-19 vaccine or a placebo. Each CDR3 is given without its conserved first and last residue. The order of the fields is clone size, D gene, V gene, CDR3 protein. D genes are given only for firm matches. Clone size is shown for a subset of rows, as once, few, many or a class of expanded clone.

-	TRBD1	TRBV10-1	ASSTRDRDFADTQY
-	TRBD1	TRBV3-1/TRBV3-2	ASSEGQGADEQY
-	TRBD1	TRBV7-9	ASRPNRTGGQNTGELF
-	TRBD1	TRBV2	ASSDMGQAGSEQY
-	-	TRBV7-3	ASSPGTDLNYGYT
-	-	TRBV7-9	ASSPAEGDEQF
-	TRBD1	TRBV28	ASRVPGTGDYSNQPQH
-	TRBD1	TRBV11-3	ASSLGQGVEY
once	-	TRBV5-6	ASSLALNRNSGNTIY
-	-	TRBV2	ASSETHSGNTIY
-	-	TRBV7-9	ASSLNTDEQY
-	TRBD2	TRBV30	AWSPKIPRLAGAYNEQF
-	TRBD2	TRBV5-1	ASSLVGSGADTQY
-	-	TRBV19	ASRDRRSLQETQY
-	TRBD1	TRBV6-2/TRBV6-3	ASSYTLTGMKNTEAF
-	-	TRBV2	ASFGQIHGETQY
once	TRBD1	TRBV7-9	ASSSDRGTEQY
-	TRBD1	TRBV12-3/TRBV12-4	ASSWTGYLEQY
few	TRBD1	TRBV9	ASSGTGFREKLF
-	-	TRBV7-2	ASSPDIYNEQF
-	TRBD1	TRBV9	ASSSRGTGGSGANVLT
once	TRBD1	TRBV10-3	AINEGQGDTGELF
-	-	TRBV6-2/TRBV6-3	ASSPRDTQY
-	TRBD2	TRBV3-1/TRBV3-2	ASSQSAGGHNEQF
-	TRBD1	TRBV19	ASTLDRGMNYGYT
-	TRBD1	TRBV28	ASSPTGSRSYGYT
-	TRBD1	TRBV6-5	ASSYSGTGAGYT
once	-	TRBV10-3	AISPYQGGGPYNEQF
-	-	TRBV7-2	ASRLTNYNEQF
-	-	TRBV28	ASSLWDLGVNTGELF
-	-	TRBV28	ASSFQGTNTEAF
once	-	TRBV2	ASSEEGGLWGEQY
-	-	TRBV5-1	ASSLERVEF
few	-	TRBV30	AWRDIISTEAF
-	-	TRBV5-5	ASSWGGSEHQPQH
-	-	TRBV6-5	ASSYLGTGPQH
-	-	TRBV6-5	ASSTQADGYT
once	TRBD2	TRBV9	ASSETSGGAETQY
-	-	TRBV5-6	ASSFGQGSYEQY